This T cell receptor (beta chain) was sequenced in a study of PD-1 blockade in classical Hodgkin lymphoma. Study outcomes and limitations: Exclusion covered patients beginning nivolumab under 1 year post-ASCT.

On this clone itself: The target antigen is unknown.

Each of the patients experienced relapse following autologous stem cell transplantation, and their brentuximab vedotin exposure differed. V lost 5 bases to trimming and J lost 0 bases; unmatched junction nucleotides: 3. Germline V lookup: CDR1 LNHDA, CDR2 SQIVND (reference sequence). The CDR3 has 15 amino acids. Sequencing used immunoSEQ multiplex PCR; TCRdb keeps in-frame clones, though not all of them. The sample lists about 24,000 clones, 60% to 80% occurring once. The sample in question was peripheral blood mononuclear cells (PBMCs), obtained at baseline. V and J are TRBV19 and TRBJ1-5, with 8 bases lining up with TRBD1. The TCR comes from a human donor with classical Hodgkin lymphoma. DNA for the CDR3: TGTGCCAGTAGTCCTACAGGGGGTAGCAATCAGCCCCAGCATTTT. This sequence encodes CASSPTGGSNQPQHF.